This entry lists 10 T cell receptor beta chains sequenced from one sample in a study of blood T cell repertoires in COVID-19. Some clones are missing from TCRdb's copy, which holds only in-frame ones; the method was immunoSEQ multiplex PCR. Of some 200,000 clones listed, roughly 79% are singletons. Sequencing used peripheral blood. The receptors originated from a human donor with acute or convalescent COVID-19. The donor label of this sample is uncertain.

This chain joins TRBV10-3 and TRBJ1-2; D perhaps matches TRBD1 (5 bases). V was shortened by 0 bases and J by 6 bases, with 14 bases between the two germline ends. The CDR3 is 15 amino acids. Germline V gene data show CDR1 as ENHRY and CDR2 as SYGVKD. The CDR3, as DNA: TGTGCCATCAGTGAGTCGGTATCAGGGTTTGATGGCTACACCTTC. Translation: CAISESVSGFDGYTF.

This chain links TRBV23-1 with TRBJ2-5; 9 bases fit TRBD2. TRBV23-1 is reported as an ORF; its role is uncertain. The CDR3 runs 18 residues. Trimming cost V 2 bases and J 4 bases; bases outside gene matches: 14. The DNA for the CDR3 is TGCGCCAGCAGTCAAGATAACCGGGTTAGCGGGAGTTTAGAGACCCAGTACTTC. This codes for CASSQDNRVSGSLETQYF.

The V call is TRBV6-5, the J call TRBJ1-1; perhaps TRBD1 as D (5 bases). Deletions cut 6 bases from V and 1 base from J, with 9 bases between. This CDR3 region has 13 residues. In germline, CDR1 is MNHEY, CDR2 SVGAGI. The CDR3 sequence: CASRQGTNTEAFF. Here the CDR3 DNA reads TGTGCCAGCAGGCAGGGAACGAACACTGAAGCTTTCTTT.

This clone was observed a few times. The chain links TRBV19 to TRBJ1-2, with 8 bases fitting TRBD1. The CDR3 runs 18 residues. Germline CDR1 reads LNHDA; CDR2 reads SQIVND (reference sequence). V gave up 7 bases and J gave up 1 base; unmatched junction bases: 17. CDR3 sequence reads: CASKSNWRPGGINYGYTF. CDR3 bases: TGTGCCAGTAAAAGCAACTGGCGTCCAGGGGGCATTAACTATGGCTACACCTTC.

This clone was seen just once. In DNA form, the CDR3 reads TGTGCCAGCAGCTTGGATGCAGGGCGATACTACAGCAATCAGCCCCAGCATTTT. Translation: CASSLDAGRYYSNQPQHF. J is TRBJ1-5 and V is TRBV5-8; D is perhaps TRBD1 (5 bases). V was cut by 0 bases and J by 1 base, with 17 bases left in between. The CDR3 contains 18 residues. The germline CDR1 and CDR2 sequences are SGHTS and YDEGEE.

The chain carries TRBV7-3 and TRBJ2-1; TRBD2 matches 8 bases. The germline CDR1 and CDR2 sequences are SGHTA and FQGTGA. V dropped 0 bases and J dropped 7; count of bases not matched to a gene: 14. The CDR3 covers 18 residues. CDR3 DNA sequence: TGTGCCAGCAGCTTAACGGGGGCGGGAGGCCCCTTGGGAAATGAGCAGTTCTTC. Encoded protein: CASSLTGAGGPLGNEQFF. Combining the CDR3 with reference TRBV7-3 and TRBJ2-1 gives the whole variable domain GAGVSQTPSNKVTEKGKYVELRCDPISGHTALYWYRQSLGQGPEFLIYFQGTGAADDSGLPNDRFFAVRPEGSVSTLKIQRTERGDSAVYLCASSLTGAGGPLGNEQFFGPGTRLTVL.

This chain connects TRBV6-5 to TRBJ2-7, with D possibly TRBD2 on 6 matching bases. Trimming removed 7 bases at V and 4 bases at J, with 14 bases between. The CDR3 contains 13 residues. The V gene's germline CDR1 is MNHEY and CDR2 SVGAGI. The CDR3 loop is CASTYRLAYEQYF. The CDR3 DNA is TGTGCCAGCACCTACCGCCTAGCGTACGAGCAGTACTTC.

The table lists this clone with a few counts. V gene TRBV5-1 combines with J gene TRBJ1-4; 7 nucleotides align to TRBD1. The ends lost 4 bases at V and 2 bases at J; junction bases unmatched: 2. The CDR3 length is 14 residues. The V gene's germline CDR1 is SGHRS and CDR2 YFSETQ. The chain's CDR3 is CASSTGDTNEKLFF. In DNA, the CDR3 is TGCGCCAGCAGCACAGGGGACACTAATGAAAAACTGTTTTTT.

The V and J genes are TRBV5-4 and TRBJ2-5; TRBD2 might be the D (7 bases). This CDR3 is built from 14 residues. Germline CDR1 is SGHNT and CDR2 is YYREEE (reference sequence). V lost 0 bases and J 5 bases, leaving 11 bases between the germline ends. CDR3 DNA: TGTGCCAGCAGCTTGGTGGGGGGGCGGGAGACCCAGTACTTC. Translated, it gives CASSLVGGRETQYF.

The table lists this clone with a few counts. The chain uses TRBV6-4 and TRBJ1-4; D is uncertain. From germline, CDR1 is MRHNA and CDR2 SNTAGT. The V end lost 2 bases, the J end lost 8 bases, and 15 bases lay between the germline ends. There are 15 residues in the CDR3. Here the CDR3 DNA reads TGTGCCAGCAGTGACCGTGGGAGGGTTGAGGAAAAACTGTTTTTT. Amino acids: CASSDRGRVEEKLFF.